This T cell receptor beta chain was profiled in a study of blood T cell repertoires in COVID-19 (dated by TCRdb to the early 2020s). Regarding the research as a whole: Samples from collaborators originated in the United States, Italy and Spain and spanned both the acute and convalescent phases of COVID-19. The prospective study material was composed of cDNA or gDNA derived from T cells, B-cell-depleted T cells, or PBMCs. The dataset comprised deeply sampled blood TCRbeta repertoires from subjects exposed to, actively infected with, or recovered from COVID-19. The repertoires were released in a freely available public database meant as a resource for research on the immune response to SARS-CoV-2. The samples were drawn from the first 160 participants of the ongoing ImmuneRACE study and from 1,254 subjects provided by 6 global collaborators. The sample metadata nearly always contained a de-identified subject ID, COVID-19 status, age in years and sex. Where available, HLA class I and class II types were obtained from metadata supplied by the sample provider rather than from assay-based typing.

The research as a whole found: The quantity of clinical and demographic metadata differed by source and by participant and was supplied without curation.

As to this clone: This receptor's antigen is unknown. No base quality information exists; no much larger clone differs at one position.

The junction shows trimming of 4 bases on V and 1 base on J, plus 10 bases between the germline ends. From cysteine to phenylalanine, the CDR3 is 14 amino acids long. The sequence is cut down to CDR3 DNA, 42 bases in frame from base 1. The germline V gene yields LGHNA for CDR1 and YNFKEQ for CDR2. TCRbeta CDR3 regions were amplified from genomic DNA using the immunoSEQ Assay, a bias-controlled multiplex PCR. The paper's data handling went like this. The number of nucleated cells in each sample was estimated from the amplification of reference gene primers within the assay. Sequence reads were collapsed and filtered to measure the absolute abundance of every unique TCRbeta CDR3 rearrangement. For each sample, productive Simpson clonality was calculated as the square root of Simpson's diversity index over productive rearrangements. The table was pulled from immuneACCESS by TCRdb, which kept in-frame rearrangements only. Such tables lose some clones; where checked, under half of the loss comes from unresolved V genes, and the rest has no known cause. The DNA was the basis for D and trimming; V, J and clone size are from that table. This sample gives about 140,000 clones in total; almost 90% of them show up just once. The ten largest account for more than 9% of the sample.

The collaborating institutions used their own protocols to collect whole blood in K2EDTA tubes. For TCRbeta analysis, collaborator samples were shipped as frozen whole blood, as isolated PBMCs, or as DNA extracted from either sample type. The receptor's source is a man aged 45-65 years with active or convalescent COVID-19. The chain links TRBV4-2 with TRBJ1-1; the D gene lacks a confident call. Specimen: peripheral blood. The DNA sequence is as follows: TGTGCCAGCAGCCGGGAGGGCAGGAACACTGAAGCTTTCTTT. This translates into CASSREGRNTEAFF.